This paragraph covers one TCR beta chain sequence. Its antigen is undetermined. Expressed TCRB transcripts were sequenced, since all the RNA that had been isolated was reverse transcribed. An average near 3.57 million reads came from naive, central memory and regulatory T cell samples. Data came from immunoSEQ multiplex PCR; TCRdb stores just in-frame clones and leaves some out. This sample has about 180,000 clones, with around an eighth found just once. The entry originates in a study of beta chain features in type 1 diabetes. Purity (above 95%) was reached by all sorted populations. With 1 base clipped from V and 7 bases from J, the junction kept 6 bases outside the gene matches. Germline V CDR1 and CDR2: SGHDN, FVKESK. The CDR3 runs 14 residues. Study-level results: Possible PCR preference for shorter templates applied equally to patients and controls. Cells with high TCR expression could be over-represented when cDNA is sequenced.

The clonotype comes from a woman younger than 35 in good health. Sequencing input: central memory CD4+ T cells from blood. The J gene is TRBJ1-1, the V gene TRBV14; 7 bases line up with TRBD1. CDR3 region: CASSQGQGRNEAFF. In DNA form, the CDR3 reads TGTGCCAGCAGCCAAGGACAGGGTAGGAATGAAGCTTTCTTT.